The 2 T cell receptor beta chains below come from one sample, sequenced in a study of T cell responses to AZD1222 COVID-19 vaccine. Sequencing was performed with immunoSEQ multiplex PCR; in TCRdb, only in-frame clones are kept and a portion is missing. The table has roughly 140,000 clones, approximately 94% seen once. The material was peripheral blood, obtained on day 0 of AZD1222 vaccination. These receptors all come from an adult in good health.

This rearrangement joins TRBV9 to TRBJ2-2; either TRBD1 or TRBD2 may fit D (6 bases each). V dropped 4 bases and J dropped 5 bases, with 21 bases sitting between them. Per germline, CDR1 SGDLS and CDR2 YYNGEE. CDR3 length: 17 residues. The CDR3 reads CASSPERGADKTGELFF. In nucleotides, the CDR3 is TGTGCCAGCAGCCCAGAGAGGGGGGCCGATAAGACCGGGGAGCTGTTTTTT.

This chain connects TRBV24-1 to TRBJ2-2; 9 nucleotides agree with TRBD1. Trimming removed 4 bases from V and 7 bases from J; junction bases left unmatched: 6. Germline CDR1 reads KGHDR; CDR2 reads SFDVKD. The CDR3 totals 15 residues. The CDR3 here is CATSDPRQGVGELFF. CDR3 sequence (DNA): TGTGCCACCAGTGACCCTAGACAGGGGGTCGGGGAGCTGTTTTTT.